The sequence of this T cell receptor (beta chain) was determined in a study of CD8 T cells in Susac syndrome. Random hexamers were used to reverse transcribe the RNA input (about 0.5 to 1 ug). TCRdb re-derived calls from the immunoSEQ multiplex PCR reads in MiXCR, one entry per CDR3 protein. The repertoire holds about 190,000 distinct CDR3 sequences, with approximately 94% as singletons. Sequences were obtained from CD4+ T cells from PBMCs. The clonotype was recovered from a human donor with Susac syndrome.

The CDR3 DNA follows: TGTGCCACCAGCAGAGATTTGACGGGAACTCAGCCCCAGCATTTT. Protein product: CATSRDLTGTQPQHF. The chain links TRBV15 to TRBJ1-5; D call uncertain. The germline V gene encodes CDR1 LNHNV and CDR2 YYDKDF (reference sequence). The V end was cut by 0 bases, the J end by 6 bases, with 12 bases between. This CDR3 has 15 residues.